Listed below are T cell receptor beta chains from one sample, sequenced in a study of Ad26.COV2.S vaccination and SARS-CoV-2 variants. TCRdb's table, derived via immunoSEQ multiplex PCR, lists solely in-frame clones and lacks some. Counted here are about 480,000 clones, roughly 89% occurring once; the ten biggest clones make up roughly 13%. The source was peripheral blood, collected in a trial of Ad26.COV2.S vaccine versus placebo. The origin of the receptors is a person aged 18-65 years who received the Ad26.COV2.S COVID-19 vaccine or a placebo. CDR3s include the opening cysteine and the closing phenylalanine or tryptophan. D genes are given only for firm matches. Rows give clone size only sometimes, using once, few, many, or a class for an expanded clone.

>TRBJ2-2|TRBD1|-|TRBV4-3
TGCGCCAGCAGCCTTCAGACAGGGGCGAAGGACGGGGAGCTGTTTTTT
CASSLQTGAKDGELFF
>TRBJ2-1|TRBD2|-|TRBV7-8
TGTGCCAGCAGCTCCCGGGGAGCGGGGGGGAGTGAGCAGTTCTTC
CASSSRGAGGSEQFF
>TRBJ2-7|TRBD2|-|TRBV5-8
TGTGCCAGCAGCTTCTTTAGGACTAGCGGGGTTCTGAACGAGCAGTACTTC
CASSFFRTSGVLNEQYF
>TRBJ1-2|-|-|TRBV5-4
TGTGCCAGCAGCTTGCCGCTAAACTATGGCTACACCTTC
CASSLPLNYGYTF
>TRBJ2-7|-|-|TRBV28
TGTGCCAGCAGTGTGACAGTTTTACGGGCCTACGAGCAGTACTTC
CASSVTVLRAYEQYF
>TRBJ2-1|TRBD1|-|TRBV10-3
TGTGCCATCAGTGTAGTACAGGGGTCTTACAATGAGCAGTTCTTC
CAISVVQGSYNEQFF
>TRBJ2-3|-|-|TRBV27
TGTGCCAGCTGGGGGCGGGCCGGCACAGATACGCAGTATTTT
CASWGRAGTDTQYF
>TRBJ2-2|-|-|TRBV28
TGTGCCAGCAGTCCCTTCCGGGGAGGCACCGGGGAGCTGTTTTTT
CASSPFRGGTGELFF
>TRBJ2-1|-|-|TRBV27
TGTGCCAGTCCAGCATACAATGAGCAGTTCTTC
CASPAYNEQFF
>TRBJ1-3|-|-|TRBV19
TGTGCCAGTAGTAAGTCGGGAGACTCTGGAAACACCATATATTTT
CASSKSGDSGNTIYF
>TRBJ1-5|TRBD1|-|TRBV19
TGTGCCAGTAGAACCCAAGGACAGGCTGGTCAGCCCCAGCATTTT
CASRTQGQAGQPQHF
>TRBJ2-3|-|-|TRBV4-2
TGTGCCAGCAGCCAAGGGACGGGGAAGCAGGAAGATACGCAGTATTTT
CASSQGTGKQEDTQYF
>TRBJ2-7|TRBD1|-|TRBV19
TGTGCCAGTAGTATATTCGGGCAGGGGGCAAGGACCTACGAGCAGTACTTC
CASSIFGQGARTYEQYF
>TRBJ1-3|-|-|TRBV6-5
TGTGCCAGCAGTCCCCGGAGAACTGGAAACACCATATATTTT
CASSPRRTGNTIYF
>TRBJ2-5|-|-|TRBV5-4
TGTGCCAGCAGCTTCGGGGGGCCGGGGCAAGAGACCCAGTACTTC
CASSFGGPGQETQYF
>TRBJ2-5|-|once|TRBV20-1
TGCAGTGCCAGCCAAGAGACCCAGTACTTC
CSASQETQYF
>TRBJ2-7|TRBD2|-|TRBV19
TGTGCCAGTAGTATAGATCGTCTAGCGGGCTACGAGCAGTACTTC
CASSIDRLAGYEQYF
>TRBJ2-1|-|-|TRBV9
TGTGCCAGCAGCCCGGGACCCAACACCTACAATGAGCAGTTCTTC
CASSPGPNTYNEQFF
>TRBJ1-2|-|-|TRBV7-2
TGTGCCAGCAGCTTATCCAGGACGCCTGGCTACACCTTC
CASSLSRTPGYTF
>TRBJ2-2|-|-|TRBV9
TGTGCCAGCAGCGAGGGGACTAACACCGGGGAGCTGTTTTTT
CASSEGTNTGELFF
>TRBJ2-3|-|-|TRBV9
TGTGCCAGCAGCGTGCTACCCGGGGATACGCAGTATTTT
CASSVLPGDTQYF
>TRBJ2-7|TRBD2|-|TRBV14
TGTGCCAGCAGCCGCCGGACTAGCGGGGGAACCTACGAGCAGTACTTC
CASSRRTSGGTYEQYF
>TRBJ2-1|TRBD2|-|TRBV6-5
TGTGCCAGCAGTTTACTAGCGGGAGGTGGTGAGCAGTTCTTC
CASSLLAGGGEQFF
>TRBJ2-7|TRBD1|-|TRBV5-4
TGTGCCAGCAGCTCGGGACAGGGTCGGAGGGTGATCGGGCCCTACGAGCAGTACTTC
CASSSGQGRRVIGPYEQYF
>TRBJ2-2|TRBD2|-|TRBV5-4
TGTGCCAGCAGCCTAGGGGGGGGACTAGCGGGAGCGGTGGAGCTGTTTTTT
CASSLGGGLAGAVELFF
>TRBJ1-2|-|few|TRBV5-8
TGTGCCAGCAGCTTCCTCTATCCCTATGGCTACACCTTC
CASSFLYPYGYTF
>TRBJ1-2|-|-|TRBV1
TGCACCAGTGCCCGGGGGGGGTCGGTTGGCTACACCTTC
CTSARGGSVGYTF
>TRBJ2-7|-|-|TRBV7-9
TGTGCCAGCAGCCAGCCGGGACGGAGCTACGAGCAGTACTTC
CASSQPGRSYEQYF
>TRBJ2-3|-|-|TRBV27
TGTGCCAGCCGAAGGGGACTCCAAGCAGTTACGCAGTATTTT
CASRRGLQAVTQYF
>TRBJ1-1|-|-|TRBV7-2
TGTGCCAGCAGCTTTAGTCCTGAAGCTTTCTTT
CASSFSPEAFF
>TRBJ1-1|TRBD1|once|TRBV19
TGTGCCAGTAGTCCAGGGACAGGGGGCTCCCTGAACACTGAAGCTTTCTTT
CASSPGTGGSLNTEAFF
>TRBJ1-2|-|-|TRBV19
TGTGCCAGTAGTATAGGGGGACAATATGGCTACACCTTC
CASSIGGQYGYTF
>TRBJ2-1|TRBD1|few|TRBV9
TGTGCCAGCAGCGTCTCCCTGACAGGGGGCTACAATGAGCAGTTCTTC
CASSVSLTGGYNEQFF
>TRBJ1-5|-|-|TRBV19
TGTGCCAGTAGTATTGGCGTGGATCAGCCCCAGCATTTT
CASSIGVDQPQHF
>TRBJ2-7|-|-|TRBV6-6
TGTGCCAGCAGTTACGGGGGACCCGGGGGCGAGCAGTACTTC
CASSYGGPGGEQYF
>TRBJ1-3|-|-|TRBV6-5
TGTGCCAGCAGCCCCGGGACCACTGGAAACACCATATATTTT
CASSPGTTGNTIYF
>TRBJ2-3|-|few|TRBV4-2
TGTGCCAGCAGCGGACAGTCCGCAGATACGCAGTATTTT
CASSGQSADTQYF